These T cell receptor beta chains were read from a single sample in a study of blood T cell repertoires in COVID-19. The table came from immunoSEQ multiplex PCR; TCRdb's copy has only in-frame clones and leaves some out. The sample lists 150,000 or so clones; about 91% were seen once. Sequenced input: peripheral blood. The source of these receptors is a woman aged 55-75 years with acute or convalescent COVID-19. The CDR3 runs from the conserved cysteine through the conserved F or W. A D gene is named only where the DNA matches it firmly. Some rows mark clone size as missing; the rest say once, few, many or name a class of expanded clone.

abundance	d_gene	v_gene	j_gene	CDR3nt	CDR3aa
-	TRBD2	TRBV6-5	TRBJ2-1	TGTGCCAGCAGTCCCCTCCCAGCGGGGGACAATGAGCAGTTCTTC	CASSPLPAGDNEQFF
-	-	TRBV7-3	TRBJ2-5	TGTGCCAGCAGCTCGACCGGGAAAGCCTGGGAGACCCAGTACTTC	CASSSTGKAWETQYF
-	-	TRBV18	TRBJ1-1	TGTGCCAGCTCACGGGGGCGCGGGACTGAAGCTTTCTTT	CASSRGRGTEAFF
once	-	TRBV21-1	TRBJ1-2	TGTGCCAGCAGCAAATTGGTCCCGACTCCTTCGGTCTATGGCTACACCTTC	CASSKLVPTPSVYGYTF
once	TRBD2	TRBV24-1	TRBJ2-3	TGTGCCACCTCCCGAGCGGGGGGGAGCACAGATACGCAGTATTTT	CATSRAGGSTDTQYF
-	-	TRBV7-9	TRBJ2-3	TGTGCCAGCAGCCGTGGGGCTAGCGCAGATACGCAGTATTTT	CASSRGASADTQYF
-	-	TRBV5-1	TRBJ2-1	TGCGCCAGCAGCTTGGCCTCACCAACTTACAATGAGCAGTTCTTC	CASSLASPTYNEQFF
few	-	TRBV19	TRBJ1-5	TGTGCCAGTACGCTCTCAGGGTCCAATCAGCCCCAGCATTTT	CASTLSGSNQPQHF
-	-	TRBV28	TRBJ2-6	TGTGCCAGCAGCTTATACAGGGACCAGGCCAACGTCCTGACTTTC	CASSLYRDQANVLTF
-	-	TRBV5-4	TRBJ1-1	TGTGCCAGCCGGGGAGGGGCAGGTCGGGACACTGAAGCTTTCTTT	CASRGGAGRDTEAFF
once	-	TRBV4-3	TRBJ2-7	TGCGCCAGCAGCCAAGATCGGGAGAGACGGGAGTACGAGCAGTACTTC	CASSQDRERREYEQYF
few	TRBD1	TRBV5-6	TRBJ1-6	TGTGCCAGCAGCTTGTGGGAGACAGGGTATTCACCCCTCCACTTT	CASSLWETGYSPLHF
-	-	TRBV19	TRBJ1-4	TGTGCCAGTAGTCCACAACCTACTAATGAAAAACTGTTTTTT	CASSPQPTNEKLFF
-	-	TRBV12-3/TRBV12-4	TRBJ1-5	TGTGCCAGCAGTTTCGCGGATGGTCAGCCCCAGCATTTT	CASSFADGQPQHF
-	TRBD1	TRBV18	TRBJ1-5	TGTGCCAGCTCACCGGGACAGACCTCCTGGGGGAATCAGCCCCAGCATTTT	CASSPGQTSWGNQPQHF
-	-	TRBV19	TRBJ2-1	TGTGCCAGGTGTTCTTCCAGGGGCTCCTACAATGAGCAGTTCTTC	CARCSSRGSYNEQFF
-	-	TRBV7-3	TRBJ2-3	TGTGCCAGCAGCTCCGAGGGTCGAAGCACAGATACGCAGTATTTT	CASSSEGRSTDTQYF
-	-	TRBV15	TRBJ2-7	TGTGCCACCAGCAGAGGCCAGGGTGGTGAGCAGTACTTC	CATSRGQGGEQYF
-	TRBD2	TRBV12-5	TRBJ2-3	TGTGCTAGTGCCACGGGACTAGCGGGGCCAAATCCAGTGAGAGATACGCAGTATTTT	CASATGLAGPNPVRDTQYF
-	TRBD1	TRBV29-1	TRBJ1-5	TGCAGCGTTGTAGAGCAGGGGGCCTTCAATCAGCCCCAGCATTTT	CSVVEQGAFNQPQHF
few	TRBD1	TRBV19	TRBJ1-1	TGTGCCAGTACACCATGGCATCCGAGACAGGGAACCTTGAACACTGAAGCTTTCTTT	CASTPWHPRQGTLNTEAFF
-	TRBD2	TRBV29-1	TRBJ2-1	TGCAGCGTTGACCGGACTAGCGGGGCGTCCTACAATGAGCAGTTCTTC	CSVDRTSGASYNEQFF
once	-	TRBV18	TRBJ1-5	TGTGCCAGCTCACTGAATACAGGTAGCAATCAGCCCCAGCATTTT	CASSLNTGSNQPQHF
-	-	TRBV12-3/TRBV12-4	TRBJ2-7	TGTGCCAGCAAAAATGGCGGTGCCTACGAGCAGTACTTC	CASKNGGAYEQYF
-	-	TRBV30	TRBJ1-5	TGTGCCTGGAGCGGAGGACAGAGTAGCAATCAGCCCCAGCATTTT	CAWSGGQSSNQPQHF
-	-	TRBV5-6	TRBJ2-1	TGTGCCAGCAGCCTTCGCGTGGATGAGCAGTTCTTC	CASSLRVDEQFF
-	TRBD2	TRBV7-8	TRBJ2-5	TGTGCCAGCAGCTTAGTTATAGCGGGGGGGCCGGAGACCCAGTACTTC	CASSLVIAGGPETQYF
-	TRBD2	TRBV18	TRBJ2-1	TGTGCCAGCTCACGGACGGGGGAGGGGCGCCCCCATGAGCAGTTCTTC	CASSRTGEGRPHEQFF
-	-	TRBV6-2/TRBV6-3	TRBJ1-5	TGTGCCAGCAGTTATCGGGGGATCCATCAGCCCCAGCATTTT	CASSYRGIHQPQHF
-	TRBD2	TRBV4-3	TRBJ2-3	TGCGCCAGCAGCCAAGCCGGGGGGAGCACAGATACGCAGTATTTT	CASSQAGGSTDTQYF
-	-	TRBV19	TRBJ1-5	TGTGCCAGTACTGGGGGGAGCAATCAGCCCCAGCATTTT	CASTGGSNQPQHF
-	-	TRBV6-2/TRBV6-3	TRBJ1-1	TGTGCCAGCAGTTACTCGATTTTGCCCCAGGCCGAAGCTTTCTTT	CASSYSILPQAEAFF
-	-	TRBV7-8	TRBJ2-7	TGTGCCAGCACCCGACCCGGTTCCTACGAGCAGTACTTC	CASTRPGSYEQYF